A selection of T cell receptor beta chains follows, all from one sample in a study of T cells in Graves' hyperthyroidism and ophthalmopathy. TCRdb independently ran MiXCR on the multiplex PCR reads; one entry per CDR3 protein. The sample contains a few hundred thousand distinct CDR3 sequences, less than 20% of which appear only once. The sequenced material came from blood. These receptors all come from a woman in her thirties with Graves' hyperthyroidism. Each CDR3 is given without its conserved first and last residue. The D gene is left open where the match is weak.

v_call	d_call	cdr3_aa
TRBV10-3	.	AISESGPGYSNQPQH
TRBV11-3	TRBD2	ASSGGVETQY
TRBV20-1	TRBD2	SARDGLAGGWEQF
TRBV7-2	TRBD1	ASSLRGLNQPQH
TRBV4-1	.	ASSPLRQAGNEQF
TRBV9	TRBD2	ASSVTLAGVVDEQF
TRBV3-1	TRBD2	ASSPLAGGRYEQY
TRBV18	.	ASSPPGGGEETQY
TRBV29-1	TRBD2	SVETGLAGVNYNEQF
TRBV20-1	TRBD2	SAVSGASYNEQF
TRBV28	.	ASSMDYGNEQF
TRBV6-1	.	AISEFPGGDGYT
TRBV29-1	TRBD1	SVARGRNYGYT
TRBV2	TRBD1	ASSEEGDSYYGYT
TRBV4-2	TRBD1	ASSGTGDNSPLH
TRBV5-6	.	ASSNPLEWGTDTQY
TRBV6-1	TRBD2	ASSESQRGYEQY
TRBV7-3	.	ASSKVSGPYNEQF
TRBV18	TRBD2	ASSPSEAGLVTYEQY
TRBV11-2	.	ASSLALPGKNEQY
TRBV4-1	TRBD1	ASSSGGKRYEQY
TRBV20-1	TRBD2	SIEAGGAYEQY
TRBV5-8	TRBD2	ASSQGLAGQNEQF
TRBV6-1	.	ASRPGWRGSTEAF
TRBV5-1	.	ASSLGEGNTIY
TRBV2	TRBD1	AGILGTGGAF
TRBV12-3/TRBV12-4	TRBD1	ASSRQGMEQY
TRBV5-4	TRBD2	ASSADPSGSYNEQF
TRBV3-1	TRBD2	ASSQGTPGLAYNEQF
TRBV27	.	ASSNRDSSYEQY
TRBV28	TRBD2	ASSLITGGLAGGSTGELF
TRBV7-3	.	ASSPTPGQQSYNEQF
TRBV6-2/TRBV6-3	TRBD2	ASSNGRVNEQF
TRBV19	.	ASSMYGTVNTEAF
TRBV27	.	ASSLSAVNSPLH
TRBV2	.	ASSDRGEGQPQH
TRBV28	.	ASSLEGPINSEQY
TRBV7-2	.	ASSLARTTLSSYNEQF
TRBV10-3	.	AISGQGNEKLF
TRBV2	.	ASSESRDEQF